These 22 T cell receptor beta chains were all obtained from the same sample, sequenced in a study of CD8 T cells in Susac syndrome. RNA was extracted with the RNeasy kit, and a quantity of 0.5 to 1 ug was reverse transcribed using random hexamers. From the immunoSEQ multiplex PCR reads, TCRdb called clonotypes with MiXCR, one entry per CDR3 protein. The table lists hundreds of thousands of distinct CDR3 sequences, 85% of them singletons, with about 0.11% in the top ten. The sequencing input was CD8+ T cells from PBMCs. These receptors originate from a human donor with multiple sclerosis.

The rearrangement links TRBV19 to TRBJ1-5; a possible D gene is TRBD1 (5 bases). V was trimmed by 5 bases and J by 6 bases, leaving 17 bases between them. This CDR3 spans 15 amino acids. Germline assignment: CDR1 LNHDA and CDR2 SQIVND (reference sequence). Here the CDR3 reads CASSVMGDSVQPQHF. The CDR3 region has the DNA TGTGCCAGTAGTGTAATGGGGGATTCGGTTCAGCCCCAGCATTTT.

The chain recombines TRBV6-5 with TRBJ2-3; 14 nucleotides align to TRBD2. The junction had 15 bases not matched to a gene; V was cut back by 5 bases and J by 5 bases. From germline, CDR1 is MNHEY and CDR2 SVGAGI. This CDR3 region has 19 residues. The CDR3, as DNA: TGTGCCAGCAGTATCGAACGACAGGGACTAGCGGGAGACAGAGATACGCAGTATTTT. Translating it yields CASSIERQGLAGDRDTQYF.

In DNA form, the CDR3 reads TGTGCCAGCAGTGTTTTCGGGGTGTGGACAGGGGAAGAGACCCAGTACTTC. Translating gives CASSVFGVWTGEETQYF. The rearrangement uses TRBV6-1 and TRBJ2-5; TRBD1 aligns across 9 bases. V gave up 4 bases and J gave up 3 bases; unmatched junction bases: 12. This CDR3 contains 17 residues. Germline CDR1 is MNHNS and CDR2 is SASEGT.

The V call is TRBV27, the J call TRBJ2-4; TRBD2 matches 7 bases. V was pared by 2 bases and J by 15 bases, with 4 bases of the junction left unmatched. CDR1 is MNHEY, CDR2 SMNVEV, per germline (reference sequence). The CDR3 loop spans 11 amino acids. CDR3 in amino acids: CASSLGGGWYF. In DNA form, the CDR3 reads TGTGCCAGCAGTTTAGGGGGGGGATGGTACTTC.

The chain combines TRBV11-2 with TRBJ2-5; 7 bases map to TRBD2. V gave up 4 bases and J gave up 2 bases; unmatched junction bases: 10. Per the germline V gene, CDR1 is SGHAT and CDR2 is FQNNGV. The CDR3 is 16 amino acids. The CDR3 protein is CASSSPRGSLQETQYF. CDR3 sequence (DNA): TGTGCCAGCAGCTCCCCGCGCGGGAGTTTGCAAGAGACCCAGTACTTC.

This clonotype was observed a single time. V and J are TRBV27 and TRBJ2-3; D gene uncertain. Germline CDR1 MNHEY, CDR2 SMNVEV (reference sequence). The V end was cut by 6 bases, the J end by 0 bases, with 7 bases between. The CDR3 is 13 amino acids. Here the CDR3 reads CASRLSSTDTQYF. The CDR3, as DNA: TGTGCCAGCAGACTGTCTAGCACAGATACGCAGTATTTT.

This chain joins TRBV15 and TRBJ1-5; a possible D gene is TRBD1 (5 bases). Between the trimmed V and J ends, which lost 3 bases and 7 bases, there was a span of 16 bases. The CDR3 is 15 residues long. The germline V gene encodes CDR1 LNHNV and CDR2 YYDKDF (reference sequence). The CDR3 protein is CATSSETSRGQPQHF. CDR3 nucleotide sequence: TGTGCCACCAGCAGTGAGACGTCTCGGGGGCAGCCCCAGCATTTT.

V usage is TRBV12-3 or TRBV12-4 and J usage is TRBJ1-6; tentatively, D is TRBD1 (5 bases). The CDR3 covers 14 residues. V dropped 1 base and J dropped 10 bases, with 11 bases sitting between them. CDR3 sequence (DNA): TGTGCCAGCAGTTTAGGCGGATGGGGCTCACCCCTCCACTTT. This gives the protein CASSLGGWGSPLHF.

The V call is TRBV12-3 or TRBV12-4, the J call TRBJ2-6, with TRBD2 identical over 14 bases. The CDR3 is 19 amino acids. After removal of 6 bases from V and 0 bases from J, the junction contained 7 bases not matched to a gene. The CDR3 loop reads CASSQGLAGDSSGANVLTF. As DNA, the CDR3 is TGTGCCAGCAGCCAGGGACTAGCGGGAGACAGCTCTGGGGCCAACGTCCTGACTTTC.

V and J are TRBV9 and TRBJ1-2, with TRBD1 identical over 8 bases. The CDR3 is 13 residues long. V lost 7 bases to trimming and J lost 4 bases; unmatched junction nucleotides: 6. In germline, CDR1 is SGDLS, CDR2 YYNGEE. CDR3 loop: CASRGQGSYGYTF. The CDR3 DNA sequence: TGTGCCAGCCGAGGACAGGGCAGCTATGGCTACACCTTC.

This clonotype was seen just once. The rearrangement uses TRBV5-8 and TRBJ1-1; D gene ambiguous. The CDR3 is made up of 13 amino acids. Germline CDR1 SGHTS, CDR2 YDEGEE. V lost 5 bases to trimming and J lost 0 bases, with 8 bases between them. The CDR3 spells CASRKLVNTEAFF. The CDR3 DNA is TGTGCCAGCAGGAAGCTGGTGAACACTGAAGCTTTCTTT.

The genes are TRBV27 and TRBJ2-2, with D possibly matching TRBD1 (5 bases). Germline V CDR1 and CDR2: MNHEY, SMNVEV (reference sequence). The V end lost 2 bases, the J end lost 1 base, and 11 bases lay between the germline ends. The CDR3 has 16 residues. The CDR3 spells CASSLRRQRNTGELFF. CDR3 DNA: TGTGCCAGCAGTTTACGGAGACAGAGGAACACCGGGGAGCTGTTTTTT.

The rearrangement uses TRBV7-9 and TRBJ1-2; D is perhaps TRBD1 (5 bases). V lost 7 bases, J lost 6 bases, and 18 bases lay in between. Per germline, CDR1 SEHNR and CDR2 FQNEAQ (reference sequence). The CDR3 covers 14 residues. CDR3 amino acids: CASTWDPGRDGYTF. DNA for the CDR3: TGTGCCAGCACCTGGGACCCAGGGCGGGATGGCTACACCTTC.

The J gene is TRBJ2-3, the V gene TRBV9; D is unresolved. Trimming removed 0 bases at V and 5 bases at J, with 4 bases between. There are 12 residues in the CDR3. CDR1 is SGDLS and CDR2 is YYNGEE in the germline V gene. CDR3 in DNA: TGTGCCAGCAGCGTAGGGATAGATACGCAGTATTTT. It codes for CASSVGIDTQYF.

The chain has TRBV27 and TRBJ2-2; D unclear. There are 13 residues in the CDR3. The germline V gene has CDR1 MNHEY and CDR2 SMNVEV (reference sequence). Trimming left V 4 bases short and J 1 base short, with 4 bases between. The CDR3 sequence is CASSYMNTGELFF. In DNA, the CDR3 is TGTGCCAGCAGTTATATGAACACCGGGGAGCTGTTTTTT.

V is TRBV14 and J is TRBJ1-1, with TRBD1 as a possible D gene (5 bases). This CDR3 has 15 residues. The germline V and J ends were trimmed by 4 bases and 4 bases, with 16 bases remaining between them. Germline CDR1 is SGHDN and CDR2 is FVKESK. The CDR3 spells CASSLGAGMGTEAFF. The CDR3 nucleotides read TGTGCCAGCAGCCTCGGGGCGGGTATGGGCACTGAAGCTTTCTTT.

This rearrangement joins TRBV4-1 to TRBJ2-1; possibly TRBD1 for D (6 bases). This CDR3 spans 15 amino acids. V dropped 6 bases and J dropped 5 bases, with 17 bases sitting between them. The germline CDR1 and CDR2 sequences are MGHRA and YSYEKL. CDR3 coding DNA: TGCGCCAGCAGTCTAGGGACAAATATGAACAATGAGCAGTTCTTC. As protein: CASSLGTNMNNEQFF.

V is TRBV7-9 and J is TRBJ1-1; tentative D call: TRBD1 (6 bases). This CDR3 spans 14 amino acids. Trimming cost V 5 bases and J 7 bases, with 17 bases left between them. Germline V CDR1 and CDR2: SEHNR, FQNEAQ (reference sequence). CDR3 sequence: CASSAATGFDEAFF. The CDR3 coding sequence is TGTGCCAGCAGCGCGGCTACAGGGTTCGATGAAGCTTTCTTT.

The V and J genes are TRBV15 and TRBJ2-3; 8 positions match TRBD2. Germline trimming cut 5 bases from V and 3 bases from J; bases unmatched to any gene: 10. The CDR3 is made up of 16 amino acids. CDR1 is LNHNV, CDR2 YYDKDF, per germline (reference sequence). CDR3 in DNA: TGTGCCACCAGCCCTCCACCGGGCGGGAGGACAGATACGCAGTATTTT. The encoded protein is CATSPPPGGRTDTQYF.

The chain uses TRBV27 and TRBJ2-7; D ambiguous. CDR1 and CDR2 (germline): MNHEY, SMNVEV (reference sequence). The CDR3 extends over 13 amino acids. Trimming removed 2 bases from V and 4 bases from J, with 9 bases in between. CDR3 coding DNA: TGTGCCAGCAGTTTAACGACCGCATACGAGCAGTACTTC. Protein product: CASSLTTAYEQYF.

This clonotype occurred once. V and J are TRBV2 and TRBJ2-7; either TRBD1 or TRBD2 may fit D (5 bases each). The CDR3 spans 12 residues. CDR1 and CDR2 (germline): SNHLY, FYNNEI. V was trimmed by 6 bases and J by 7 bases, leaving 13 bases between them. The CDR3 DNA follows: TGTGCCAGCAGAGGGACCATTAGAGAGCAGTACTTC. Amino acid sequence: CASRGTIREQYF.

V is TRBV29-1 and J is TRBJ1-1, with D tentatively TRBD1 (6 bases). Deletions cut 7 bases from V and 5 bases from J, with 20 bases between. CDR1 and CDR2 (germline): SQVTM, ANQGSEA. The CDR3 has 14 amino acids. The CDR3 is CSGGDGGARTEAFF. For the CDR3, the DNA is TGCAGCGGGGGTGATGGGGGCGCGAGGACTGAAGCTTTCTTT.